The 15 T cell receptor beta chains given below trace back to one sample, sequenced in a study of T cells in Graves' hyperthyroidism and ophthalmopathy. RNA transcripts provided the source from which TCR beta CDR3 regions were amplified. The HTBI primer set drove a first-round RT-PCR of the TCR CDR3. TCRdb re-derived calls from the multiplex PCR reads in MiXCR, one entry per CDR3 protein. This repertoire shows 540,000 or so distinct CDR3 sequences, roughly 14% found once; its top ten account for less than 9.5%. Sequenced material: blood. These receptors came from a woman between 25 and 40 years old with Graves' hyperthyroidism.

As to this clonotype: No conserved phenylalanine or tryptophan is present at the end of the CDR3, so a read error is the likely explanation. V usage is TRBV6-2 or TRBV6-3 and J usage is TRBJ1-1, with a tentative D call TRBD1 (5 bases). The V gene lost 9 bases and the J gene lost 4 bases, with 12 bases spanning the gap. In germline, CDR1 is MNHEY, CDR2 SVGEGT. The CDR3 consists of 12 residues. The CDR3: CASRGASTEAFL. The CDR3 nucleotides are TGTGCCAGTAGAGGGGCCTCCACTGAAGCTTTCCTT.

The J gene is TRBJ2-1, the V gene TRBV19, with 7 bases that match TRBD2. The germline gives CDR1 LNHDA, CDR2 SQIVND (reference sequence). J lost 5 bases, V lost 4 bases, and 8 bases had no gene match. CDR3 size: 15 residues. CDR3 nucleotides: TGTGCCAGTAGTAAGCGGGAAGGGGTCCACAATGAGCAGTTCTTC. Amino acid sequence: CASSKREGVHNEQFF.

The genes are TRBV4-2 and TRBJ2-1; 7 bases are shared with TRBD2. CDR3 length: 20 amino acids. The germline V gene encodes CDR1 LGHNA and CDR2 YNFKEQ. After removal of 0 bases from V and 2 bases from J, the junction contained 16 bases not matched to a gene. The CDR3 here is CASSQEGSTGGSLTYNEQFF. In DNA form, the CDR3 reads TGTGCCAGCAGCCAAGAGGGGTCAACTGGCGGGAGCTTGACCTACAATGAGCAGTTCTTC.

This clonotype was counted ten times or more. CDR3 protein: CASSPGPFGTIMNTEAFF. The CDR3 DNA sequence: TGTGCCAGCAGCCCAGGCCCCTTTGGGACGATCATGAACACTGAAGCTTTCTTT. This rearrangement joins TRBV3-1 to TRBJ1-1; tentative D call: TRBD1 (5 bases). Germline V gene sequence: CDR1 LGHDT, CDR2 YNNKEL (reference sequence). The CDR3 has 18 amino acids. V gave up 4 bases and J gave up 0 bases, with 21 bases separating them.

In its sample, this clonotype was seen once. One end of the junction is discordant with germline, which a read error may explain. The V call is TRBV2, the J call TRBJ2-1; no reliable D call. The CDR3 sequence is 16 residues long. Germline CDR1 reads SNHLY; CDR2 reads FYNNEI. The CDR3 here is CASSQETPESYNEQFF. The CDR3 DNA is TGCGCCAGCAGCCAAGAAACACCAGAATCCTACAATGAGCAGTTCTTC.

This clonotype showed up just a few times. The V and J genes are TRBV19 and TRBJ1-1; D is unresolved. V lost 2 bases and J 1 base, leaving 17 bases between the germline ends. The germline V gene has CDR1 LNHDA and CDR2 SQIVND (reference sequence). This CDR3 comprises 17 residues. The CDR3 protein is CASSINAPPRPNTEAFF. CDR3 sequence (DNA): TGTGCCAGTAGTATAAATGCACCCCCGCGACCGAACACTGAAGCTTTCTTT. The full variable domain, with the rest looked up from reference TRBV19 and TRBJ1-1, is DGGITQSPKYLFRKEGQNVTLSCEQNLNHDAMYWYRQDPGQGLRLIYYSQIVNDFQKGDIAEGYSVSREKKESFPLTVTSAQKNPTAFYLCASSINAPPRPNTEAFFGQGTRLTVV.

This clonotype was recorded a few times. It may be a read error: a sequence one base away is much more abundant. The chain uses TRBV28 and TRBJ1-1, with D maybe TRBD1 (6 bases). CDR3 size: 15 residues. Germline V gives CDR1 MDHEN, CDR2 SYDVKM. In DNA, the CDR3 is TGTGCCAGCAGTTTCAGACAGGTAATGAACACTGGAGCTTTCTTT. Encoded protein: CASSFRQVMNTGAFF.

This clonotype was observed at least ten times. This chain joins TRBV10-3 and TRBJ2-7; possibly TRBD1 for D (5 bases). Germline CDR1 ENHRY, CDR2 SYGVKD. This CDR3 has 12 amino acids. Trimming left V 5 bases short and J 2 bases short, with 7 bases between. CDR3 in DNA: TGTGCCATCAGTCTGGACACCTACGAGCAGTACTTC. Protein sequence: CAISLDTYEQYF.

This clonotype was observed many times. The CDR3 region has the DNA TGTGCCACCAGTGACCGGGACAGACACCCCGGGAACACTGAAGCTTTCTTT. Protein: CATSDRDRHPGNTEAFF. The chain links TRBV24-1 to TRBJ1-1, with 7 nucleotides matching TRBD1. Trimming at V came to 4 bases and at J to 1 base, leaving 11 bases not matched to a gene. The V gene's germline CDR1 is KGHDR and CDR2 SFDVKD. The length of the CDR3 is 17 residues.

This clonotype showed up just a few times. The chain combines TRBV4-1 with TRBJ1-1, with D possibly TRBD1 on 6 matching bases. Germline lookup yields CDR1 MGHRA and CDR2 YSYEKL. This CDR3 has 17 residues. Trimming stripped 6 bases from V and 0 bases from J, with 20 bases between. CDR3 DNA sequence: TGCGCCAGCAGTAGGACAGTCTACCGAAACATGAACACTGAAGCTTTCTTT. This codes for CASSRTVYRNMNTEAFF.

The chain carries TRBV29-1 and TRBJ2-1; D possibly matches TRBD1 or TRBD2 (5 bases each). Trimming left V 4 bases short and J 4 bases short, with 8 bases between. Per the germline V gene, CDR1 is SQVTM and CDR2 is ANQGSEA. CDR3 length: 12 amino acids. The CDR3 here is CSVVGVYNEQFF. The CDR3 DNA reads as TGCAGCGTTGTGGGGGTTTACAATGAGCAGTTCTTC.

The chain combines TRBV4-1 with TRBJ2-3; D unclear. CDR3 length: 15 residues. V shed 1 base and J shed 1 base, with 9 bases lying between them. CDR1 and CDR2 from the germline V gene are MGHRA and YSYEKL. This CDR3 reads CASSQVGRGTDTQYF. The CDR3 DNA is TGCGCCAGCAGCCAAGTGGGTAGAGGCACAGATACGCAGTATTTT.

The chain uses TRBV13 and TRBJ2-7; a weak D match, TRBD1 (6 bases). The CDR3 is 14 residues long. V was cut by 0 bases and J by 3 bases, with 9 bases left in between. CDR1 is PRHDT and CDR2 is FYEKMQ in the germline V gene (reference sequence). The CDR3 DNA is TGTGCCAGCAGCTTAGGGGACAGTGTCTACGAGCAGTACTTC. Amino acids: CASSLGDSVYEQYF.

This clonotype came up a few times. The chain joins TRBV5-1 to TRBJ1-1; no firm D call. In germline, CDR1 is SGHRS, CDR2 YFSETQ. V dropped 1 base and J dropped 1 base, with 11 bases sitting between them. The CDR3 loop spans 15 amino acids. Here the CDR3 reads CASSLHLSTNTEAFF. CDR3 DNA: TGCGCCAGCAGCTTGCATCTATCAACGAACACTGAAGCTTTCTTT. The full variable domain, rest sourced from reference TRBV5-1 and TRBJ1-1, is KAGVTQTPRYLIKTRGQQVTLSCSPISGHRSVSWYQQTPGQGLQFLFEYFSETQRNKGNFPGRFSGRQFSNSRSEMNVSTLELGDSALYLCASSLHLSTNTEAFFGQGTRLTVV.

Concerning this clonotype: One junction end disagrees with the germline gene, perhaps due to a read error. The chain combines TRBV18 with TRBJ2-3; the D gene is possibly TRBD1 (5 bases). Germline V gene lookup returns CDR1 KGHSH and CDR2 LQKENI. The CDR3 has 14 amino acids. CDR3: CASPPGGATDTQYF. The CDR3 nucleotides read TGTGCCAGCCCACCTGGTGGGGCCACAGATACGCAGTATTTT.